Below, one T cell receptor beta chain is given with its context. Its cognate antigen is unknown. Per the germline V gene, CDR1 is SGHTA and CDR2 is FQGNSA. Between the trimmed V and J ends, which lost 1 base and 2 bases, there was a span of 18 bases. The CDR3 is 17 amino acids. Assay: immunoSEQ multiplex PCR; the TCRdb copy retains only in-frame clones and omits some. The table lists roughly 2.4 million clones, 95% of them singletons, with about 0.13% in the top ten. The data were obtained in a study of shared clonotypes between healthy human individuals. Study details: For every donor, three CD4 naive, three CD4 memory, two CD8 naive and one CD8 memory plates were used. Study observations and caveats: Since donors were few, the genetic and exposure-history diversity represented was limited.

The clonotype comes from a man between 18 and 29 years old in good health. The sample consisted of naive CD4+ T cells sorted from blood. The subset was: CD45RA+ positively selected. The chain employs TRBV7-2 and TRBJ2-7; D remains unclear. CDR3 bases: TGTGCCAGCAGCTTAGGGCGAAGTTACGTCGGTCCCTACGAGCAGTACTTC. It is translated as CASSLGRSYVGPYEQYF.